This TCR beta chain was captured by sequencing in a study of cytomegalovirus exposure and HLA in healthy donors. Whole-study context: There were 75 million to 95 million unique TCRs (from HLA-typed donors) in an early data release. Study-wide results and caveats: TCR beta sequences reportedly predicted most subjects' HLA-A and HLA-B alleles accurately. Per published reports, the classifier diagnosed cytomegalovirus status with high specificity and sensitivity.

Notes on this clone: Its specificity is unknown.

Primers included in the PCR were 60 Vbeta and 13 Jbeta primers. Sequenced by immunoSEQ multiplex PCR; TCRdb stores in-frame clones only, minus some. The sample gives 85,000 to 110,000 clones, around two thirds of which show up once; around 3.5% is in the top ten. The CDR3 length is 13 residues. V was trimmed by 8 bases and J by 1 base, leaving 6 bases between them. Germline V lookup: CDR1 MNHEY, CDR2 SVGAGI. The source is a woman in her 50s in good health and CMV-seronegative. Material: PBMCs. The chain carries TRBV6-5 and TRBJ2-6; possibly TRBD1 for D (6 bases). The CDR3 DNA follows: TGTGCCAGCCAGGGGTCTGGGGCCAACGTCCTGACTTTC. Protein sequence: CASQGSGANVLTF.